Shown below are 24 T cell receptor beta chains from a single sample sequenced in a study of beta chain features in type 1 diabetes. Since all of the isolated RNA was reverse transcribed, expressed TCRB transcripts were what got sequenced. Generated by immunoSEQ multiplex PCR, the TCRdb table keeps only in-frame clones and is missing some. The sample includes around 240,000 clones, about 70% of them seen just once. Material for sequencing was naive CD4+ T cells from blood. The receptors shown here come from a man aged 25-45 years in good health.

This chain uses TRBV11-2 with TRBJ2-3; TRBD2 is a possible D gene (6 bases). The CDR3 extends over 13 amino acids. Looked up from germline, CDR1 is SGHAT and CDR2 is FQNNGV. V was cut by 3 bases and J by 8 bases, with 12 bases left in between. The CDR3: CASSFGGSGTQYF. In DNA form, the CDR3 reads TGTGCCAGCAGCTTTGGAGGGAGTGGTACGCAGTATTTT.

The V gene is TRBV27, the J gene TRBJ2-3, with D possibly called TRBD1 or TRBD2 (6 bases each). The ends were cut back, 6 bases at V and 2 bases at J, with 15 bases in the middle. Germline CDR1 reads MNHEY; CDR2 reads SMNVEV (reference sequence). The CDR3 extends over 15 amino acids. The CDR3, as DNA: TGTGCCAGCAGCCCGAGGGGGGTTTACACAGATACGCAGTATTTT. Protein product: CASSPRGVYTDTQYF.

The chain uses TRBV30 and TRBJ2-3, with a possible D match to TRBD2 (7 bases). V dropped 3 bases and J dropped 8 bases, with 15 bases sitting between them. The CDR3 runs 13 residues. Germline V gene sequence: CDR1 GTSNPN, CDR2 SVGIG (reference sequence). Here the CDR3 reads CAWREGGPATQYF. The CDR3 bases are TGTGCCTGGAGAGAGGGGGGGCCTGCTACGCAGTATTTT.

The chain is built from TRBV4-2 and TRBJ2-1; D unresolved. The CDR3 covers 15 residues. Germline lookup yields CDR1 LGHNA and CDR2 YNFKEQ. The V end was cut by 0 bases, the J end by 4 bases, with 10 bases between. The CDR3 coding sequence is TGTGCCAGCAGCCAAGATCTTGGCAGATACAATGAGCAGTTCTTC. Translating it yields CASSQDLGRYNEQFF.

DNA for the CDR3: TGTGCCAGTAGTATTACGGAAGGACAGGGAAGGAATGGCTACACCTTC. It specifies CASSITEGQGRNGYTF. The chain recombines TRBV19 with TRBJ1-2, with TRBD1 matching over 8 bases. Trimming at V came to 3 bases and at J to 6 bases, leaving 12 bases not matched to a gene. The germline V gene encodes CDR1 LNHDA and CDR2 SQIVND (reference sequence). The CDR3 spans 16 residues.

This chain connects TRBV5-1 to TRBJ2-1, with 8 bases that match TRBD2. Per the germline V gene, CDR1 is SGHRS and CDR2 is YFSETQ. V gave up 4 bases and J gave up 6 bases; unmatched junction bases: 6. The CDR3 spans 14 residues. CDR3 region: CASSLGTSVNEQFF. Written as DNA, the CDR3 is TGCGCCAGCAGCCTTGGGACTAGTGTCAATGAGCAGTTCTTC.

The gene calls are TRBV30 and TRBJ1-6; D gene unclear. V lost 0 bases to trimming and J lost 12 bases, with 6 bases between them. This CDR3 contains 11 residues. CDR1 and CDR2 (germline): GTSNPN, SVGIG (reference sequence). DNA of the CDR3: TGTGCCTGGAGTGTAACCCTACCCCTCCACTTT. This encodes CAWSVTLPLHF.

V and J are TRBV7-2 and TRBJ2-7; TRBD1 is a possible D gene (7 bases). The J call may be faulty, since TRBJ2-5 better matches the DNA end. This CDR3 comprises 16 residues. Germline lookup yields CDR1 SGHTA and CDR2 FQGNSA. CDR3 DNA sequence: TGTGCCAGCAGCTTCGGAGGGACAGTAGCCCGGGGGACCCAGTACTTC. Translated: CASSFGGTVARGTQYF.

The rearrangement uses TRBV4-1 and TRBJ1-1; 8 bases map to TRBD1. Trimming cost V 0 bases and J 5 bases; bases outside gene matches: 5. CDR1 is MGHRA and CDR2 is YSYEKL in the germline V gene. CDR3 length: 15 residues. CDR3 bases: TGCGCCAGCAGCCAAGATAGGACAGGGACAACTGAAGCTTTCTTT. This encodes CASSQDRTGTTEAFF.

The gene calls are TRBV5-1 and TRBJ2-5; D is possibly TRBD1 (5 bases). Deletions cut 4 bases from V and 3 bases from J, with 13 bases between. This CDR3 spans 14 amino acids. CDR1 SGHRS and CDR2 YFSETQ come from the germline V gene. The CDR3 DNA follows: TGCGCCAGCAGCGGGGTAGGGGTTAAAGAGACCCAGTACTTC. Protein: CASSGVGVKETQYF.

The V call is TRBV29-1, the J call TRBJ2-5; tentative D call: TRBD2 (5 bases). The V gene lost 6 bases and the J gene lost 5 bases, with 16 bases spanning the gap. The CDR3 sequence is 13 residues long. Germline V gene data show CDR1 as SQVTM and CDR2 as ANQGSEA. The CDR3 nucleotides are TGCAGCGTCTCTCGGGATCGAAGGGAGACCCAGTACTTC. Translating gives CSVSRDRRETQYF. Using reference TRBV29-1 and TRBJ2-5 for the parts outside the CDR3, the full variable domain is SAVISQKPSRDICQRGTSLTIQCQVDSQVTMMFWYRQQPGQSLTLIATANQGSEATYESGFVIDKFPISRPNLTFSTLTVSNMSPEDSSIYLCSVSRDRRETQYFGPGTRLLVL.

The chain joins TRBV29-1 to TRBJ2-1, with D perhaps TRBD1 (6 bases). The germline gives CDR1 SQVTM, CDR2 ANQGSEA. V shed 7 bases and J shed 4 bases, with 14 bases lying between them. CDR3 length: 13 residues. CDR3 region: CSAQPGQYNEQFF. The CDR3 DNA is TGCAGCGCCCAACCTGGACAGTACAATGAGCAGTTCTTC.

This chain connects TRBV29-1 to TRBJ1-1, with D tentatively TRBD1 (5 bases). The CDR3 spans 13 residues. The V and J ends lost 6 bases and 0 bases respectively, with 11 bases between them. CDR1 and CDR2 from the germline V gene are SQVTM and ANQGSEA. DNA for the CDR3: TGCAGCGTCACCGGGACGTTGAACACTGAAGCTTTCTTT. Translation gives CSVTGTLNTEAFF. Filled out from reference TRBV29-1 and TRBJ1-1, the complete variable domain reads SAVISQKPSRDICQRGTSLTIQCQVDSQVTMMFWYRQQPGQSLTLIATANQGSEATYESGFVIDKFPISRPNLTFSTLTVSNMSPEDSSIYLCSVTGTLNTEAFFGQGTRLTVV.

V gene TRBV2 combines with J gene TRBJ2-4; D is unclear. The CDR3 runs to 14 residues. With 5 bases removed from V and 3 bases from J, the gap between germline ends came to 11 bases. Germline V gene data show CDR1 as SNHLY and CDR2 as FYNNEI. CDR3 DNA sequence: TGTGCCAGCAGTCCCGACCGGTACAAAAACATTCAGTACTTC. Protein: CASSPDRYKNIQYF.

The chain joins TRBV30 to TRBJ2-7; no definite D call. The germline gives CDR1 GTSNPN, CDR2 SVGIG (reference sequence). The V gene lost 0 bases and the J gene lost 6 bases, with 6 bases spanning the gap. The CDR3 contains 11 residues. The CDR3 nucleotides read TGTGCCTGGAGTGTAATTTCCGAGCAGTACTTC. Protein: CAWSVISEQYF. The full variable domain, in which reference TRBV30 and TRBJ2-7 provide the parts outside the CDR3, is SQTIHQWPATLVQPVGSPLSLECTVEGTSNPNLYWYRQAAGRGLQLLFYSVGIGQISSEVPQNLSASRPQDRQFILSSKKLLLSDSGFYLCAWSVISEQYFGPGTRLTVT.

The genes are TRBV30 and TRBJ2-5; D remains unclear. The CDR3 spans 14 residues. V was trimmed by 0 bases and J by 4 bases, leaving 12 bases between them. Germline loops: CDR1 GTSNPN, CDR2 SVGIG (reference sequence). The chain's CDR3 is CAWSVQVSGETQYF. For the CDR3, the DNA is TGTGCCTGGAGTGTACAAGTCTCGGGAGAGACCCAGTACTTC.

On this clone itself: Other DNA sequences from this sample encode an identical CDR3 as well. V is TRBV7-9 and J is TRBJ2-7; D gene uncertain. The CDR3 runs to 13 residues. The V gene lost 1 base and the J gene lost 3 bases, with 7 bases spanning the gap. CDR1 SEHNR and CDR2 FQNEAQ come from the germline V gene (reference sequence). CDR3 in amino acids: CASSLGQIYEQYF. The CDR3 DNA is TGTGCCAGCAGCTTAGGGCAGATCTACGAGCAGTACTTC.

The chain is built from TRBV30 and TRBJ1-1; D not resolved. The CDR3 totals 14 residues. CDR1 is GTSNPN and CDR2 is SVGIG in the germline V gene (reference sequence). V was shortened by 0 bases and J by 2 bases, with 10 bases between the two germline ends. CDR3 coding DNA: TGTGCCTGGAGTGTAAGGCTCGGAAACACTGAAGCTTTCTTT. This codes for CAWSVRLGNTEAFF.

V is TRBV30 and J is TRBJ2-5, with TRBD2 identical over 9 bases. The germline V gene has CDR1 GTSNPN and CDR2 SVGIG (reference sequence). The V and J ends lost 0 bases and 9 bases, in that order; junction bases with no gene match: 8. This CDR3 contains 14 residues. In DNA, the CDR3 is TGTGCCTGGAGTGTTTCGACTAGCGGTCTATCCCAGTACTTC. Amino acid sequence: CAWSVSTSGLSQYF.

Of note for this clone: Other DNA variants within this sample encode the same CDR3. V usage is TRBV29-1 and J usage is TRBJ2-1; 7 bases are a match to TRBD1. Per germline, CDR1 SQVTM and CDR2 ANQGSEA. V shed 4 bases and J 3 bases; nucleotides not matched to a gene: 0. The CDR3 length is 12 residues. The CDR3 protein is CSVGQGYNEQFF. The CDR3 DNA reads as TGCAGCGTTGGACAGGGCTACAATGAGCAGTTCTTC.

This clone was picked up one time. The chain uses TRBV28 and TRBJ2-7; D gene unclear. This CDR3 is 12 amino acids long. Trimming removed 5 bases from V and 1 base from J, with 6 bases in between. Germline V gene data show CDR1 as MDHEN and CDR2 as SYDVKM. CDR3: CASSRASYEQYF. CDR3 DNA sequence: TGTGCCAGCAGTAGAGCGTCCTACGAGCAGTACTTC.

This CDR3 reads CAWNDKRGNQPQHF. The CDR3 DNA reads as TGTGCCTGGAATGACAAACGGGGCAATCAGCCCCAGCATTTT. This chain connects TRBV30 to TRBJ1-5; D gene ambiguous. The CDR3 is 14 residues long. Germline V gene data show CDR1 as GTSNPN and CDR2 as SVGIG (reference sequence). V lost 4 bases to trimming and J lost 2 bases, with 12 bases between them.

V gene TRBV7-9 combines with J gene TRBJ2-7, with a weak D call TRBD1 (6 bases). Germline V CDR1 and CDR2: SEHNR, FQNEAQ (reference sequence). CDR3 length equals 17 residues. Trimming removed 1 base at V and 0 bases at J, with 16 bases between. In DNA form, the CDR3 reads TGTGCCAGCAGCTTAGGTTCCGGGACACAAGTCTCCTACGAGCAGTACTTC. Translation gives CASSLGSGTQVSYEQYF.

The chain's CDR3 is CAGAASYEQYF. CDR3 nucleotides: TGTGCCGGAGCAGCCTCCTACGAGCAGTACTTC. The chain links TRBV30 to TRBJ2-7, with D unresolved. Germline V gene data show CDR1 as GTSNPN and CDR2 as SVGIG (reference sequence). The CDR3 sequence is 11 residues long. V was shortened by 8 bases and J by 0 bases, with 8 bases between the two germline ends.